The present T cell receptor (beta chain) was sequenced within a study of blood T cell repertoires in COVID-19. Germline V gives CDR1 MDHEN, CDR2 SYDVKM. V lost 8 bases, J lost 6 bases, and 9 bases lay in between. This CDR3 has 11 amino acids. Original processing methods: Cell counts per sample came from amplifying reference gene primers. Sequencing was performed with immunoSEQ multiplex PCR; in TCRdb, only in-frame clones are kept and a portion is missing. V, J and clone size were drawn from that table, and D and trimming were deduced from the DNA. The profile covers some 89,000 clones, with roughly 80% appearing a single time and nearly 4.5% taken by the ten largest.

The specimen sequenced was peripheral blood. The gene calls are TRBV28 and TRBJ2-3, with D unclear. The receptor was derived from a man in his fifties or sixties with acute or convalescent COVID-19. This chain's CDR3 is CASQESDTQYF. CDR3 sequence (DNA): TGTGCCAGCCAGGAATCGGATACGCAGTATTTT.